This TCR beta chain was documented in a study of PD-1 blockade in classical Hodgkin lymphoma (dated by TCRdb to about 2020). A note on the overall study: Nivolumab dosing was 3 mg/kg intravenously every 2 weeks, continuing until either disease progression or unacceptable toxicity. The study used TCR beta sequencing and CyTOF to define a peripheral blood immune signature of response to PD-1 blockade in classical Hodgkin lymphoma. The paper as a whole reports these results and caveats: A significant rise by C4D1 was seen in CD4+ but not CD8+ TCR diversity (p=0.0027 vs p=0.16), with the rise being most apparent in complete responders (p=0.02). Baseline diversity similar to that of newly diagnosed patients was observed in trial patients achieving complete response, whereas significantly lower diversity was observed in partial responders and progressors. Only a single clinical trial cohort was studied, and what caused the repertoire differences, possibly disease activity or prior therapy, remained undefined. Diversity was lower in patients who began nivolumab less than 1 year after ASCT, so these patients were left out of later analyses to avoid confounding by immune reconstitution. Baseline TCR diversity was reported to be lower in newly diagnosed patients than in healthy donors and to be lower still in relapsed/refractory patients.

Worth noting for this clone: What this receptor recognizes is not known. No base quality values were provided; no much bigger clone lies one nucleotide off.

According to the germline V gene, CDR1 reads SGHDT and CDR2 reads YYEEEE. The CDR3 has 17 amino acids, counting the end cysteine and phenylalanine. The retained sequence is limited to the CDR3, 51 bases, with the frame set at the first base. V ends up 0 bases short and J 7 bases short, with an unmatched junction base count of 10. The label giving this sample's time point can be read as: cycle 4 day 1 (C4D1), after 5 to 7 weeks of nivolumab. Relapse after autologous stem cell transplantation had occurred in all trial patients, and cohorts A, B and C were distinguished by prior brentuximab vedotin exposure. The trial cohort comprised about 60 patients with relapsed/refractory classical Hodgkin lymphoma whose best overall responses were complete response, partial response or progressive disease. Trial patients were treated with single-agent nivolumab in the multi-cohort phase II CheckMate 205 trial. An independent review committee assessed best overall response by applying the 2007 International Working Group response criteria. Trial PBMCs were obtained immediately prior to nivolumab initiation (C1D1) and on therapy at cycle 2 day 1 and cycle 4 day 1. Peripheral blood was collected in 8 mL Vacutainer Cell Preparation Tubes, from which PBMCs were isolated by centrifugation and then cryopreserved.

Genomic DNA was isolated using the Qiagen DNeasy kit from unsorted PBMCs as well as from negatively selected CD4+ and CD8+ fractions. TCR beta CDR3 regions were subjected to amplification by immunoSEQ multiplex PCR with primers that anneal to V and J segments. Amplification bias was minimized using a synthetic immune receptor repertoire, and residual bias was removed computationally after sequencing. Regarding the original processing steps: Custom Python scripts were used to quantify repertoire diversity as the Shannon entropy index. Unsorted, CD4+ and CD8+ repertoires were analyzed separately, except for combined analyses in which CD4+ and CD8+ sequences were merged in silico. Clonal expansion was defined as a frequency increase of at least 2-fold after treatment compared with C1D1, and clones undetected at baseline were assigned a pseudocount of 0.5. Singleton clones were defined as clones with 0 or 1 copy at C1D1, and non-singleton clones were defined as clones with 2 or more copies. By matching protein sequences in sorted samples from the same patient, clones expanded in unsorted samples were annotated as CD4+, CD8+ or unknown. Wilcoxon tests on paired samples were used to test changes in diversity from C1D1 to C4D1. The table comes from immuneACCESS by way of TCRdb, which keeps in-frame sequences with V and J called. Part of the clones is missing from these tables; in studies checked, under half for an unresolved V gene and the rest for unknown reasons. V, J and clone size are those of that table, while D and trimming were read from the DNA. The table for this sample lists over 25,000 clones; about 72% of them were counted only once. The ten largest account for approximately 3.6% of the sample.

Recombination joined TRBV5-6 with TRBJ1-2; 12 central bases correspond to TRBD1. The sequenced sample was peripheral blood mononuclear cells (PBMCs), obtained before the fourth cycle of nivolumab. This clonotype originated in a human donor with classical Hodgkin lymphoma. At the DNA level, the sequence is TGTGCCAGCAGCTTGGGGACCGGGACAGGGGGCGTAAGTGGCTACACCTTC. The translation is CASSLGTGTGGVSGYTF.